This entry lists 5 T cell receptor beta chains sequenced from one sample in a study of blood T cell repertoires in COVID-19. This table comes from immunoSEQ multiplex PCR, and its TCRdb copy is limited to in-frame clones, with some not included. The data contain about 150,000 clones, about 86% of them singletons. The sequencing input was peripheral blood. The receptors were gathered from a man aged 50 to 60 with active or convalescent COVID-19.

V usage is TRBV6-2 or TRBV6-3 and J usage is TRBJ1-1; TRBD1 matches 9 bases. CDR3 length: 15 amino acids. V dropped 5 bases and J dropped 1; count of bases not matched to a gene: 5. CDR1 is MNHEY and CDR2 is SVGEGT in the germline V gene. The CDR3 loop is CASSPWDRENTEAFF. In nucleotides, the CDR3 is TGTGCCAGCAGTCCCTGGGACAGGGAGAACACTGAAGCTTTCTTT.

This clone has only one observation. J is TRBJ1-1 and V is TRBV10-3, with TRBD1 matching over 7 bases. This CDR3 has 20 amino acids. V shed 4 bases, J shed 0 bases, and the junction held 20 bases outside the gene matches. Germline lookup yields CDR1 ENHRY and CDR2 SYGVKD. The chain's CDR3 is CAISVRSGTALKVMNTEAFF. As DNA, the CDR3 is TGTGCCATCAGTGTGCGGTCCGGGACAGCACTCAAAGTGATGAACACTGAAGCTTTCTTT.

The chain has TRBV15 and TRBJ1-5; 8 positions match TRBD1. Germline trimming cut 5 bases from V and 9 bases from J; bases unmatched to any gene: 9. This CDR3 spans 14 amino acids. Germline-derived CDR1 and CDR2 are LNHNV and YYDKDF (reference sequence). The CDR3 DNA is TGTGCCACCAGCGGAAGACAGGGGATGTTGCCCCAGCATTTT. This gives the protein CATSGRQGMLPQHF.

This chain connects TRBV19 to TRBJ2-7, with 10 bases fitting TRBD2. The germline V gene encodes CDR1 LNHDA and CDR2 SQIVND (reference sequence). This CDR3 spans 15 amino acids. V lost 8 bases and J lost 2; bases outside the gene matches: 9. In DNA form, the CDR3 reads TGTGCCAGTTCCAAGACTAGCGGGTTTACCTACGAGCAGTACTTC. It encodes CASSKTSGFTYEQYF.

CDR3 nucleotide sequence: TGTGCCAGCAGCTTAAACAGCCTCTCCTACAATGAGCAGTTCTTC. It yields the protein CASSLNSLSYNEQFF. The chain has TRBV7-9 and TRBJ2-1, with D unclear. The CDR3 totals 15 residues. Trimming removed 2 bases from V and 0 bases from J, with 8 bases in between. The V gene's germline CDR1 is SEHNR and CDR2 FQNEAQ (reference sequence).